Listed below are T cell receptor beta chains from one sample, sequenced in a study of blood T cells in healthy people across ages. TCRdb fed the 5' RACE reads into MiXCR, producing one record per CDR3 protein. Among 650,000 to 700,000 distinct CDR3 sequences, 52% were seen once, and the ten largest hold approximately 12%. The sequencing sample was made of blood. The origin of the receptors is a woman at least 80 years old in good health. The CDR3 runs from the conserved cysteine through the conserved F or W. A D gene is named only where the DNA matches it firmly. Some rows have no size entry. The others give once, few or many, or a class for an expanded clone.

>-|TRBV11-2|TRBJ2-7|-
CASSLNLAGLYEQYF
TGTGCCAGCAGCTTGAACTTGGCGGGTTTATACGAGCAGTACTTC
>TRBD2|TRBV28|TRBJ2-7|-
CASTDWGLAGKYEQYF
TGTGCCAGCACCGATTGGGGCCTAGCGGGGAAGTACGAGCAGTACTTC
>-|TRBV29-1|TRBJ2-7|-
CSVETGGGSLSYEQYF
TGCAGCGTTGAGACCGGCGGAGGGTCGCTCTCCTACGAGCAGTACTTC
>-|TRBV25-1|TRBJ2-5|many
CASSKPRGVETQYF
TGTGCCAGCAGCAAACCCAGGGGAGTCGAGACCCAGTACTTC
>-|TRBV2|TRBJ2-7|once
CASSEADTYEQYF
TGTGCCAGCAGTGAAGCGGACACCTACGAGCAGTACTTC
>-|TRBV6-1|TRBJ2-2|-
CASSEGRTNTGELFF
TGTGCCAGCAGTGAAGGTAGAACGAACACCGGGGAGCTGTTTTTT
>TRBD2|TRBV28|TRBJ2-7|-
CAGRSGLAVHEQYF
TGTGCCGGCAGATCGGGACTAGCGGTCCACGAGCAGTACTTC
>TRBD1|TRBV6-6|TRBJ1-6|many
CASSNGQGSGNSPLHF
TGTGCCAGCAGTAACGGACAGGGATCGGGAAATTCACCCCTCCACTTT
>-|TRBV7-9|TRBJ2-3|-
CASGRETDTQYF
TGTGCCAGCGGCAGGGAGACAGATACGCAGTATTTT
>-|TRBV20-1|TRBJ2-3|many
CSARSGRIYTDTQYF
TGCAGTGCTAGATCCGGACGGATCTACACAGATACGCAGTATTTT
>-|TRBV29-1|TRBJ2-6|-
CSVDQTSGANVLTF
TGCAGCGTTGATCAGACCTCTGGGGCCAACGTCCTGACTTTC
>-|TRBV5-1|TRBJ2-1|many
CASSLDRTYNEQFF
TGCGCCAGCAGCTTGGATCGAACCTACAATGAGCAGTTCTTC
>-|TRBV28|TRBJ2-7|-
CASSSVGSSSYEQYF
TGTGCCAGCAGTTCGGTAGGATCTAGCTCCTACGAGCAGTACTTC
>-|TRBV9|TRBJ2-1|-
CASSPYDTEQFF
TGTGCCAGCAGCCCTTATGACACTGAGCAGTTCTTC
>-|TRBV25-1|TRBJ1-5|few
CASSEGGGNQPQHF
TGTGCCAGCAGTGAGGGGGGAGGCAATCAGCCCCAGCATTTT
>TRBD1|TRBV24-1|TRBJ1-6|-
CATNDRVQGSPYNSPLHF
TGTGCCACCAATGATCGGGTACAGGGGAGCCCCTATAATTCACCCCTCCACTTT
>-|TRBV24-1|TRBJ2-3|many
CATSDPPPSAQYF
TGTGCCACCAGTGACCCCCCCCCATCGGCGCAGTATTTT
>-|TRBV14|TRBJ1-1|-
CASSQVRLSGLTEAFF
TGTGCCAGTAGCCAAGTAAGACTTTCGGGTTTGACTGAAGCTTTCTTT
>-|TRBV14|TRBJ2-1|many
CASSQVEYKQFF
TGTGCCAGCAGCCAAGTTGAGTATAAGCAGTTCTTC
>-|TRBV3-1|TRBJ1-2|once
CASSHLGRDNYGYTF
TGTGCCAGCAGCCACCTCGGAAGGGATAACTATGGCTACACCTTC
>-|TRBV12-3/TRBV12-4|TRBJ2-3|many
CASSRGRPGDTQYF
TGTGCCAGCAGTCGTGGACGTCCCGGAGATACGCAGTATTTT
>-|TRBV24-1|TRBJ2-1|-
CATSDLDSQYNEQFF
TGTGCCACCAGTGATTTGGACAGCCAGTACAATGAGCAGTTCTTC
>TRBD2|TRBV5-1|TRBJ2-1|few
CASSLAGGSGEGNYNEQFF
TGCGCCAGCAGCTTGGCCGGAGGGAGCGGGGAGGGAAATTACAATGAGCAGTTCTTC
>TRBD2|TRBV29-1|TRBJ2-5|-
CSVVAGREGETQYF
TGCAGCGTTGTCGCGGGGAGGGAAGGGGAGACCCAGTACTTC
>TRBD1|TRBV12-3/TRBV12-4|TRBJ2-1|-
CASCAWTGEAQFF
TGTGCCAGCTGCGCTTGGACAGGAGAAGCGCAGTTCTTC
>TRBD2|TRBV9|TRBJ2-5|-
CASSVGSSGKETQYF
TGTGCCAGCAGCGTAGGATCCAGCGGGAAAGAGACCCAGTACTTC
>-|TRBV12-3/TRBV12-4|TRBJ2-3|-
CASTDLSGGSDTQYF
TGTGCCAGCACCGACCTGTCAGGGGGGTCAGATACGCAGTATTTT
>-|TRBV12-3/TRBV12-4|TRBJ2-1|-
CASSVSDLWGAYNEQFF
TGTGCCAGCAGTGTATCCGATTTGTGGGGAGCCTACAATGAGCAGTTCTTC
>-|TRBV9|TRBJ1-2|-
CASSVRESSNYGYTF
TGTGCCAGCAGCGTCAGGGAATCTTCTAACTATGGCTACACCTTC
>-|TRBV7-8|TRBJ2-7|-
CASSEGAGDYEQYF
TGTGCCAGCAGCGAAGGAGCAGGCGACTACGAGCAGTACTTC
>-|TRBV4-1|TRBJ1-3|-
CASSLPFESRAIYF
TGCGCCAGCAGCCTTCCATTTGAGTCCCGGGCCATATATTTT
>TRBD2|TRBV12-3/TRBV12-4|TRBJ2-1|many
CASSGTSGRAVDEQFF
TGTGCCAGCAGCGGGACTAGCGGGAGGGCCGTCGATGAGCAGTTCTTC
>-|TRBV7-3|TRBJ2-1|-
CASSPSPTDEQFF
TGTGCCAGCAGCCCCTCCCCGACAGATGAGCAGTTCTTC
>-|TRBV5-6|TRBJ1-5|few
CASSFSGIQPQHF
TGTGCCAGCAGCTTTTCAGGTATCCAGCCCCAGCATTTT
>-|TRBV7-6|TRBJ1-5|-
CASSLSENQPQHF
TGTGCCAGCAGCTTATCTGAGAACCAGCCCCAGCATTTT
>-|TRBV7-2|TRBJ2-1|-
CASSSEATGFDEQFF
TGTGCCAGCAGCTCGGAGGCAACGGGCTTTGATGAGCAGTTCTTC
>-|TRBV16|TRBJ1-5|few
CASSQVGVGDQPQHF
TGTGCCAGCAGCCAAGTTGGTGTCGGCGATCAGCCCCAGCATTTT
>-|TRBV6-5|TRBJ2-3|many
CASSYSGTSTDTQYF
TGTGCCAGCAGTTACTCCGGGACTTCCACAGATACGCAGTATTTT
>TRBD2|TRBV5-1|TRBJ2-1|many
CASSFGGRGNEQFF
TGCGCCAGCAGCTTCGGCGGGAGAGGCAATGAGCAGTTCTTC
>TRBD1|TRBV7-9|TRBJ1-4|once
CATRQGTATNEKLFF
TGTGCCACGAGACAGGGGACCGCAACTAATGAAAAACTGTTTTTT
>TRBD1|TRBV20-1|TRBJ1-2|-
CSAIRQGAGGYTF
TGCAGTGCTATACGACAGGGGGCGGGTGGCTACACCTTC
>TRBD2|TRBV24-1|TRBJ2-3|many
CATSGSSGRWADTQYF
TGTGCCACCAGTGGTTCCAGCGGGAGATGGGCGGATACGCAGTATTTT
>TRBD2|TRBV12-3/TRBV12-4|TRBJ2-1|-
CASSLSGGFRSYNEQFF
TGTGCCAGCAGTTTATCGGGGGGATTCCGCTCCTACAATGAGCAGTTCTTC
>TRBD2|TRBV7-9|TRBJ2-1|-
CASSFRLATYNEQFF
TGTGCCAGCAGCTTCAGACTAGCCACCTACAATGAGCAGTTCTTC
>-|TRBV9|TRBJ2-1|-
CASSVAGSPWNEQFF
TGTGCCAGCAGCGTAGCGGGGAGTCCCTGGAATGAGCAGTTCTTC
>-|TRBV2|TRBJ2-1|-
CASSESSVNEQFF
TGTGCCAGCAGTGAGTCCAGTGTCAATGAGCAGTTCTTC
>TRBD2|TRBV30|TRBJ2-5|-
CAWSTGGANEQYF
TGTGCCTGGAGTACCGGGGGGGCAAATGAGCAGTACTTC
>TRBD2|TRBV20-1|TRBJ2-2|-
CSARVAGANTGELFF
TGCAGTGCGAGAGTAGCGGGAGCGAACACCGGGGAGCTGTTTTTT
>TRBD2|TRBV14|TRBJ2-3|once
CASSPLLAGADTQYF
TGTGCCAGCAGCCCCCTACTAGCGGGGGCAGATACGCAGTATTTT
>TRBD2|TRBV3-1|TRBJ2-7|-
CASSTASGGAGDEQYF
TGTGCCAGCAGCACCGCCAGCGGGGGGGCCGGGGATGAGCAGTACTTC
>-|TRBV10-3|TRBJ1-6|-
CAISPRGVDNSPLHF
TGTGCCATCAGTCCACGCGGGGTAGATAATTCACCCCTCCACTTT
>-|TRBV6-5|TRBJ2-1|many
CASSLATSYNEQFF
TGTGCCAGCAGCCTCGCCACCTCCTACAATGAGCAGTTCTTC
>-|TRBV7-3|TRBJ2-3|many
CASSLRGRSTDTQYF
TGTGCCAGCAGCTTAAGGGGCCGAAGCACAGATACGCAGTATTTT